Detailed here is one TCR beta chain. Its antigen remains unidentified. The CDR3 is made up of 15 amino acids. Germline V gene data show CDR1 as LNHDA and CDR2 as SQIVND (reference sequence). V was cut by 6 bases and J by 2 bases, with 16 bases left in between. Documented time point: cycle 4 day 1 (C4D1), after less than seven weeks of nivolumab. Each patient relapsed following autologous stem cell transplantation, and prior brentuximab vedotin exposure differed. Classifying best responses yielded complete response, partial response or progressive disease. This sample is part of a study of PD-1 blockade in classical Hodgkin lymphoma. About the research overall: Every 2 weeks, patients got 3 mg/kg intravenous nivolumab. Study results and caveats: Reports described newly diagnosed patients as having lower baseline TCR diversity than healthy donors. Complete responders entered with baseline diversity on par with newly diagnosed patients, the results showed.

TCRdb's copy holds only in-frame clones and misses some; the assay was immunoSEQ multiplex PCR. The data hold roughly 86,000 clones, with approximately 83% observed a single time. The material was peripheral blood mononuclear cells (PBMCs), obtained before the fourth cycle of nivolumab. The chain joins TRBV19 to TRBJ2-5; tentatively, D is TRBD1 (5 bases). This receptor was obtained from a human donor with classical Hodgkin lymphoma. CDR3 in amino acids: CASSALGAGQETQYF. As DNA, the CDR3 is TGTGCCAGTAGCGCCCTAGGGGCTGGGCAAGAGACCCAGTACTTC.